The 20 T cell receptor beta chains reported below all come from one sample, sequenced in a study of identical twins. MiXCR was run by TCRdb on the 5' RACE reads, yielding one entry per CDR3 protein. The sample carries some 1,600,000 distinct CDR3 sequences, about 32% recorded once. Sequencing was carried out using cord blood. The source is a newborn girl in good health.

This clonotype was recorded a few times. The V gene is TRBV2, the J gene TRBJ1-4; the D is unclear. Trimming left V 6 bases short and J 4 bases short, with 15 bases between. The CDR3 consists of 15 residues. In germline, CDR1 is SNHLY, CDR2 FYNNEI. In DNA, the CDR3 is TGTGCCAGCAGAGAGAGGGCGCTAGTTAATGAAAAACTGTTTTTT. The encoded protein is CASRERALVNEKLFF.

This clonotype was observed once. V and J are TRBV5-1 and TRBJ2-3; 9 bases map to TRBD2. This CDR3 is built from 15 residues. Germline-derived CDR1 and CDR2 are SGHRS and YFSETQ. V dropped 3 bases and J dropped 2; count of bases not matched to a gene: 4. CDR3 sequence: CASSWRTSVTDTQYF. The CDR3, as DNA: TGCGCCAGCAGCTGGAGGACTAGCGTCACAGATACGCAGTATTTT.

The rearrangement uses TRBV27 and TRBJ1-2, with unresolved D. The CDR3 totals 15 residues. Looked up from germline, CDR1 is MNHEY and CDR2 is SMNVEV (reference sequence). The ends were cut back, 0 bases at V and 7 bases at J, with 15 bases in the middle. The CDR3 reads CASSLSSVGVGGYTF. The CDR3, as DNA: TGTGCCAGCAGTTTATCCTCAGTTGGGGTGGGTGGCTACACCTTC.

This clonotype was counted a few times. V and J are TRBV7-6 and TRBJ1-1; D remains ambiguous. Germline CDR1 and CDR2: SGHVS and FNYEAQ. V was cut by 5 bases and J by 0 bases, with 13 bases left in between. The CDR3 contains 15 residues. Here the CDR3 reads CASSRYRVMNTEAFF. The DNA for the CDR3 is TGTGCCAGCAGCCGCTATAGGGTTATGAACACTGAAGCTTTCTTT. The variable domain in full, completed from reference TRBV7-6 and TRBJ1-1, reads GAGVSQSPRYKVTKRGQDVALRCDPISGHVSLYWYRQALGQGPEFLTYFNYEAQQDKSGLPNDRFSAERPEGSISTLTIQRTEQRDSAMYRCASSRYRVMNTEAFFGQGTRLTVV.

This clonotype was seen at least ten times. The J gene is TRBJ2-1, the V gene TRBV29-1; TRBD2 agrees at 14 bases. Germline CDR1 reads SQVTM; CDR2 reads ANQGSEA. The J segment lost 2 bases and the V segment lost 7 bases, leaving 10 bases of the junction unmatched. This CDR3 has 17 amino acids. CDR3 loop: CSAPSGLAGAPYNEQFF. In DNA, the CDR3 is TGCAGCGCTCCATCGGGACTAGCGGGAGCCCCCTACAATGAGCAGTTCTTC.

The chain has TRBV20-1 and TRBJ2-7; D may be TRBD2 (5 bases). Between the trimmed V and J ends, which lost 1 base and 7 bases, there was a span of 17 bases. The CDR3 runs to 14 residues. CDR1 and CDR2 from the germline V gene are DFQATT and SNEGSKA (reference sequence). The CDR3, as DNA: TGCAGTGCTAGAGGGCTAGCTATAGGCAATGAGCAGTACTTC. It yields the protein CSARGLAIGNEQYF.

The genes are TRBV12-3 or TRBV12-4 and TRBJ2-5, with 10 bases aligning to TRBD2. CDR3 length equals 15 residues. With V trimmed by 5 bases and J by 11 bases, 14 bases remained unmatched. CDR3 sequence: CASSLRSGRINEQYF. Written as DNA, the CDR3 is TGTGCCAGCAGTCTCCGTAGCGGGAGGATCAATGAGCAGTACTTC.

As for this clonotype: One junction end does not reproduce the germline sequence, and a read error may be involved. The CDR3 bases are TGCGCCATCAGTGGCGGAGGGGGGCAATACGAGCAGTACTTC. Its translation is CAISGGGGQYEQYF. V usage is TRBV10-3 and J usage is TRBJ2-5, with D perhaps assigned TRBD1 or TRBD2 (6 bases each). Matching the DNA end better, TRBJ2-7 makes the J call doubtful. Germline V CDR1 and CDR2: ENHRY, SYGVKD. CDR3 length equals 14 residues.

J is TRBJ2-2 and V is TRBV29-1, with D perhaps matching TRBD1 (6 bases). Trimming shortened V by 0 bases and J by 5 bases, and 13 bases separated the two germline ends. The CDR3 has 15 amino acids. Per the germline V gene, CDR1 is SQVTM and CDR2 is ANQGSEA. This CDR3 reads CSVEDETGRTGELFF. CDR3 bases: TGCAGCGTTGAAGATGAGACAGGACGAACCGGGGAGCTGTTTTTT.

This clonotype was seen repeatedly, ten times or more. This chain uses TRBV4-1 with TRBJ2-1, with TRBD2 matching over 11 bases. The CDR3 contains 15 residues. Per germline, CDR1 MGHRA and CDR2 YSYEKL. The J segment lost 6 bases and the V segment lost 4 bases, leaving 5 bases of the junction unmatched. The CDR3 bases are TGCGCCAGCAGCCTCAAAGGGACTAGCGGCAATGAGCAGTTCTTC. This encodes CASSLKGTSGNEQFF.

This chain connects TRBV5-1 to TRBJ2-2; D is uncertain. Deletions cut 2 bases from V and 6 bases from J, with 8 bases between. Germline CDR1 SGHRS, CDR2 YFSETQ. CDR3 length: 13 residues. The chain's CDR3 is CASSLHPPGELFF. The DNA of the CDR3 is TGCGCCAGCAGCTTACACCCACCCGGGGAGCTGTTTTTT.

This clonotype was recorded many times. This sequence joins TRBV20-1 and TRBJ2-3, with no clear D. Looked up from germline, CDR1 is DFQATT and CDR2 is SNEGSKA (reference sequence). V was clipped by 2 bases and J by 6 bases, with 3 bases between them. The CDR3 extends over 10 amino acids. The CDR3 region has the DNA TGCAGTGCTAGAAGGGATACGCAGTATTTT. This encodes CSARRDTQYF.

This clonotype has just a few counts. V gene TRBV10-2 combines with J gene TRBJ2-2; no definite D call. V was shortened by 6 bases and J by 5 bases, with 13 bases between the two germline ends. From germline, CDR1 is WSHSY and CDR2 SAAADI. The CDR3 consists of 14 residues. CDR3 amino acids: CASSLVMGTGELFF. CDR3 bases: TGCGCCAGCAGCCTAGTAATGGGTACCGGGGAGCTGTTTTTT.

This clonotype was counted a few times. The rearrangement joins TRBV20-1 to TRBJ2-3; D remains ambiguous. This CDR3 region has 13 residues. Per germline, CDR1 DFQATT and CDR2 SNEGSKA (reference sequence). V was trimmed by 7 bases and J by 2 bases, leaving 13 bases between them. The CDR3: CSVATTHTDTQYF. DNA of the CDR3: TGCAGTGTAGCCACTACTCACACAGATACGCAGTATTTT.

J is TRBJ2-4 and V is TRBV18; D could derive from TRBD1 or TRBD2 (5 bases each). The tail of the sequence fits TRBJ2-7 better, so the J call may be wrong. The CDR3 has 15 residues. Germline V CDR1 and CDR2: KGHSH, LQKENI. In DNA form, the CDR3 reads TGTGCCAGCTCACCGGGGGACGAAACACCCTACGAGCAGTACTTC. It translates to CASSPGDETPYEQYF.

CDR3 in DNA: TGCAGCGTCAGAAGGGATATGGACACTGAAGCTTTCTTT. Protein: CSVRRDMDTEAFF. The chain recombines TRBV29-1 with TRBJ1-1; D call uncertain. Trimming cost V 6 bases and J 3 bases, with 14 bases left between them. This CDR3 region has 13 residues. CDR1 SQVTM and CDR2 ANQGSEA come from the germline V gene.

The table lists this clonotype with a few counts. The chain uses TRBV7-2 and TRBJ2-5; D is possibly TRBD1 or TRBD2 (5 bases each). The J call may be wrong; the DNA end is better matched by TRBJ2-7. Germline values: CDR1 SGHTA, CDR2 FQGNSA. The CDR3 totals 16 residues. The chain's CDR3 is CASSRDGRGIGFEQYF. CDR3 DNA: TGTGCCAGCAGCCGTGACGGTCGGGGCATAGGGTTCGAGCAGTACTTC.

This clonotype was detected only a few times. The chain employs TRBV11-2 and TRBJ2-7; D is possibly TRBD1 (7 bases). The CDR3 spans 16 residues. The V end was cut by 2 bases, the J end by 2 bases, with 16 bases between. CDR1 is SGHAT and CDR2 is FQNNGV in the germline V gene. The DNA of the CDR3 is TGTGCCAGCAGCTTAAGGGGGCGAAGCGGGCCCTACGAGCAGTACTTC. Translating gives CASSLRGRSGPYEQYF. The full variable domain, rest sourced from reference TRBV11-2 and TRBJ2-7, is EAGVAQSPRYKIIEKRQSVAFWCNPISGHATLYWYQQILGQGPKLLIQFQNNGVVDDSQLPKDRFSAERLKGVDSTLKIQPAKLEDSAVYLCASSLRGRSGPYEQYFGPGTRLTVT.

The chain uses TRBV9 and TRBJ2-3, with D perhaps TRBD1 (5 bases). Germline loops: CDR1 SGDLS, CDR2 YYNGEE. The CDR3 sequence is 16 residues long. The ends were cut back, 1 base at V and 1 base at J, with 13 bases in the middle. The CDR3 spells CASSVRGGPRTDTQYF. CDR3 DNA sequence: TGTGCCAGCAGCGTAAGGGGTGGGCCTCGCACAGATACGCAGTATTTT.

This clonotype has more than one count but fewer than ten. As DNA, the CDR3 is TGTGCCAGCAGTTACTCTCAGGGGGGCAAGGGGCCCCAGCATTTT. Its translation is CASSYSQGGKGPQHF. The chain is built from TRBV6-5 and TRBJ1-5; 7 bases map to TRBD1. Germline values: CDR1 MNHEY, CDR2 SVGAGI. The CDR3 length is 15 residues. V gave up 0 bases and J gave up 9 bases; unmatched junction bases: 8.